The 31 T cell receptor beta chains below were found in one sample sequenced in a study of blood T cell repertoires in COVID-19 (dated by TCRdb to the early 2020s). Library preparation used the immunoSEQ multiplex PCR assay. Entries here come from immuneACCESS through TCRdb and include only in-frame sequences with V and J called. Some clones fail to appear in such tables; in the studies checked, an unresolved V gene covers under half of the shortfall, and the cause of the remainder is unknown. For this sample there are more than 350,000 clones; 80% to 90% appear just once. Together, the top ten hold 10% of the sample. The specimen sequenced was PBMCs or T cells enriched from blood (not recorded which). The source is a woman aged 50 to 65 who had recovered from COVID-19.

The chain carries TRBV29-1 and TRBJ2-7; tentatively, D is TRBD2 (6 bases). V was pared by 4 bases and J by 5 bases, with 9 bases between. The CDR3 extends over 11 amino acids. From germline, CDR1 is SQVTM and CDR2 ANQGSEA. CDR3 nucleotide sequence: TGCAGCGTTGGGGGCGGGAACGAGCAGTACTTC. Translating it yields CSVGGGNEQYF.

V usage is TRBV24-1 and J usage is TRBJ2-1, with D hard to call. The ends were cut back, 6 bases at V and 4 bases at J, with 6 bases in the middle. This CDR3 contains 12 residues. Germline values: CDR1 KGHDR, CDR2 SFDVKD. The CDR3 sequence is CATSNSYNEQFF. CDR3 bases: TGTGCCACCAGTAACAGTTACAATGAGCAGTTCTTC.

V usage is TRBV7-9 and J usage is TRBJ1-1; D is unclear. Germline V gene sequence: CDR1 SEHNR, CDR2 FQNEAQ (reference sequence). The CDR3 runs to 14 residues. V lost 3 bases and J lost 4, with 12 bases in between. CDR3 region: CASSLEGSGTEAFF. The CDR3 region has the DNA TGTGCCAGCAGCTTGGAGGGTTCGGGCACTGAAGCTTTCTTT. The complete variable domain, with remaining parts taken from reference TRBV7-9 and TRBJ1-1, reads DTGVSQNPRHKITKRGQNVTFRCDPISEHNRLYWYRQTLGQGPEFLTYFQNEAQLEKSRLLSDRFSAERPKGSFSTLEIQRTEQGDSAMYLCASSLEGSGTEAFFGQGTRLTVV.

There are a few counts of this clone. The chain carries TRBV11-2 and TRBJ1-1; unclear D gene. Deletions cut 5 bases from V and 1 base from J, with 14 bases between. The CDR3 has 15 amino acids. Germline CDR1 is SGHAT and CDR2 is FQNNGV. The CDR3 here is CASSTSGLGNTEAFF. The DNA for the CDR3 is TGTGCCAGCAGCACCAGCGGGTTGGGGAACACTGAAGCTTTCTTT.

This rearrangement joins TRBV28 to TRBJ1-6, with D possibly being TRBD1 (6 bases). Germline CDR1 is MDHEN and CDR2 is SYDVKM. With 3 bases removed from V and 10 bases from J, the gap between germline ends came to 16 bases. This CDR3 comprises 15 residues. CDR3 in DNA: TGTGCCAGCAGTTTCTTTGGGACACCACGCTCACCCCTCCACTTT. It is translated as CASSFFGTPRSPLHF. Together with reference TRBV28 and TRBJ1-6, the CDR3 gives the full variable domain: DVKVTQSSRYLVKRTGEKVFLECVQDMDHENMFWYRQDPGLGLRLIYFSYDVKMKEKGDIPEGYSVSREKKERFSLILESASTNQTSMYLCASSFFGTPRSPLHFGNGTRLTVT.

The gene calls are TRBV7-2 and TRBJ2-1, with 12 bases fitting TRBD2. The CDR3 totals 14 residues. The V segment lost 5 bases and the J segment 8 bases; nucleotides outside the gene matches: 4. The V gene's germline CDR1 is SGHTA and CDR2 FQGNSA. CDR3 amino acids: CASSPGLAGYEQFF. As DNA, the CDR3 is TGTGCCAGCAGCCCTGGACTAGCGGGGTATGAGCAGTTCTTC.

The V and J genes are TRBV28 and TRBJ1-4; no definite D call. This CDR3 contains 14 residues. Germline V lookup: CDR1 MDHEN, CDR2 SYDVKM. V shed 6 bases and J shed 6 bases, with 14 bases lying between them. CDR3 residues: CASSLQPQDEKLFF. As DNA, the CDR3 is TGTGCCAGCAGCCTACAACCTCAGGATGAAAAACTGTTTTTT.

The J gene is TRBJ2-3, the V gene TRBV4-1, with a possible D match to TRBD2 (6 bases). Germline CDR1 and CDR2: MGHRA and YSYEKL. The CDR3 runs 14 residues. V lost 2 bases, J lost 5 bases, and 11 bases lay in between. CDR3 protein: CASSQQREVDTQYF. CDR3 sequence (DNA): TGCGCCAGCAGCCAACAAAGGGAGGTAGATACGCAGTATTTT.

The chain couples TRBV4-2 to TRBJ2-7, with 7 bases identical to TRBD1. CDR1 is LGHNA and CDR2 is YNFKEQ in the germline V gene. V lost 1 base to trimming and J lost 2 bases; unmatched junction nucleotides: 8. The CDR3 sequence is 16 residues long. CDR3 coding DNA: TGTGCCAGCAGCCAAGTGTCGGGACAGTTAACCTACGAGCAGTACTTC. Translating gives CASSQVSGQLTYEQYF.

This chain uses TRBV28 with TRBJ1-2; possibly TRBD1 for D (5 bases). Per the germline V gene, CDR1 is MDHEN and CDR2 is SYDVKM. The V and J ends lost 5 bases and 5 bases respectively, with 18 bases between them. This CDR3 spans 15 amino acids. CDR3 region: CASSTGGSSLYGYTF. The CDR3 DNA sequence: TGTGCCAGCAGTACGGGGGGGAGTTCCTTGTATGGCTACACCTTC.

The chain has TRBV5-1 and TRBJ1-1; D perhaps matches TRBD1 (5 bases). Germline V gene lookup returns CDR1 SGHRS and CDR2 YFSETQ. The CDR3 spans 19 residues. V shed 4 bases and J shed 5 bases, with 30 bases lying between them. As DNA, the CDR3 is TGCGCCAGCAGCCCGACCTCCTTAACAGCAGGGAAAATTGGGACTGAAGCTTTCTTT. Encoded protein: CASSPTSLTAGKIGTEAFF.

The chain uses TRBV27 and TRBJ2-1, with TRBD2 as a possible D gene (5 bases). Trimming took 8 bases from V and 4 from J, leaving 9 bases between them. The CDR3 spans 12 residues. Germline CDR1 and CDR2: MNHEY and SMNVEV (reference sequence). The CDR3 region is CASSRGYNEQFF. In DNA, the CDR3 is TGTGCCAGCTCTCGAGGGTACAATGAGCAGTTCTTC.

In this sample, this clone turned up a few times. The rearrangement links TRBV21-1 to TRBJ1-5; TRBD1 is taken as the D call from the table, unchecked against the DNA. TRBV21-1 is marked as a pseudogene. The CDR3 has 17 amino acids. Written as DNA, the CDR3 is TGTGCCAGCAGCAAAGCGCCGGGACAGGGTGGCAATCAGCCCCAGCATTTT. This codes for CASSKAPGQGGNQPQHF.

The J gene is TRBJ1-1, the V gene TRBV7-3; no clear D. Trimming took off 5 bases at V and 1 base at J, with 8 bases between the two ends. The CDR3 totals 13 residues. The germline V gene has CDR1 SGHTA and CDR2 FQGTGA. In nucleotides, the CDR3 is TGTGCCAGCAGCCCGGGAAAGAACACTGAAGCTTTCTTT. Translated, it gives CASSPGKNTEAFF.

This clone has only one observation. The chain has TRBV4-1 and TRBJ2-1; 7 bases are a match to TRBD1. After removal of 1 base from V and 4 bases from J, the junction contained 7 bases not matched to a gene. Per the germline V gene, CDR1 is MGHRA and CDR2 is YSYEKL. The CDR3 length is 16 residues. CDR3 amino acids: CASSQVFGQDYNEQFF. The DNA of the CDR3 is TGCGCCAGCAGCCAAGTGTTCGGACAGGATTACAATGAGCAGTTCTTC.

The rearrangement joins TRBV19 to TRBJ1-4, with a weak D call TRBD1 (6 bases). The CDR3 sequence is 13 residues long. Germline assignment: CDR1 LNHDA and CDR2 SQIVND (reference sequence). V was shortened by 6 bases and J by 8 bases, with 13 bases between the two germline ends. CDR3 amino acids: CASSRLQGEKLFF. For the CDR3, the DNA is TGTGCCAGTAGCCGACTACAGGGCGAAAAACTGTTTTTT.

With regard to this clone: The sample holds other DNA sequences that translate to the same CDR3. The V gene is TRBV9, the J gene TRBJ2-1; TRBD2 aligns across 7 bases. Germline V lookup: CDR1 SGDLS, CDR2 YYNGEE. Trimming at V came to 0 bases and at J to 1 base, leaving 1 base not matched to a gene. The CDR3 is 15 amino acids. CDR3 nucleotides: TGTGCCAGCAGCGTAGCGGGGGGATCCTACAATGAGCAGTTCTTC. Translation gives CASSVAGGSYNEQFF.

The chain couples TRBV6-5 to TRBJ1-6, with a tentative D call TRBD1 (5 bases). Germline V gives CDR1 MNHEY, CDR2 SVGAGI. The V end lost 8 bases, the J end lost 7 bases, and 12 bases lay between the germline ends. This CDR3 is built from 13 residues. The CDR3 sequence: CASQDSQNSPLHF. The DNA of the CDR3 is TGTGCCAGCCAAGACAGTCAAAATTCACCCCTCCACTTT.

The chain joins TRBV4-1 to TRBJ2-5, with 7 bases fitting TRBD2. The V and J ends lost 4 bases and 4 bases, in that order; junction bases with no gene match: 15. The CDR3 covers 17 residues. Per the germline V gene, CDR1 is MGHRA and CDR2 is YSYEKL. The CDR3 spells CASSLPLGGLEGETQYF. In DNA form, the CDR3 reads TGCGCCAGCAGCCTCCCCCTGGGCGGACTAGAGGGAGAGACCCAGTACTTC.

This chain links TRBV10-3 with TRBJ1-2, with D perhaps matching TRBD1 (5 bases). Germline V CDR1 and CDR2: ENHRY, SYGVKD. This CDR3 contains 15 residues. V was pared by 5 bases and J by 7 bases, with 20 bases between. The CDR3 region has the DNA TGTGCCATCAGTCCGTCCAGGGAATCAGGATCTGGCTACACCTTC. Its translation is CAISPSRESGSGYTF.

V usage is TRBV7-2 and J usage is TRBJ1-1; TRBD1 might be the D (5 bases). The CDR3 length is 16 residues. V was shortened by 5 bases and J by 0 bases, with 16 bases between the two germline ends. Looked up from germline, CDR1 is SGHTA and CDR2 is FQGNSA. CDR3 loop: CASSMPRDFMNTEAFF. The CDR3 DNA is TGTGCCAGCAGCATGCCCAGGGACTTTATGAACACTGAAGCTTTCTTT.

The V gene is TRBV23-1, the J gene TRBJ2-5, with D perhaps matching TRBD1 (5 bases). TRBV23-1 is identified as an open reading frame with a role that is uncertain. The CDR3 extends over 14 amino acids. V gave up 8 bases and J gave up 5 bases, with 18 bases separating them. The DNA for the CDR3 is TGCGCCAGCGTACCTCGGTGGGGCCTGGAGACCCAGTACTTC. Amino acids: CASVPRWGLETQYF.

The chain joins TRBV4-1 to TRBJ1-3, with no clear D. Trimming removed 3 bases from V and 2 bases from J, with 14 bases in between. Germline CDR1 MGHRA, CDR2 YSYEKL. This CDR3 is built from 16 residues. Here the CDR3 DNA reads TGCGCCAGCAGCCAGCGAAGTGGGCAAGCTGGAAACACCATATATTTT. This sequence encodes CASSQRSGQAGNTIYF.

The V gene is TRBV19, the J gene TRBJ1-1, with 12 bases lining up with TRBD1. Germline CDR1 and CDR2: LNHDA and SQIVND (reference sequence). The CDR3 covers 15 residues. Trimming at V came to 6 bases and at J to 2 bases, leaving 4 bases not matched to a gene. DNA for the CDR3: TGTGCCAGTAGCGGGACAGGGGGCTTTAACACTGAAGCTTTCTTT. Encoded protein: CASSGTGGFNTEAFF.

DNA of the CDR3: TGTGCCAGCAGCCAAACCCCGCCTCAGGGCTCAACCCAGTACTTC. Its translation is CASSQTPPQGSTQYF. The chain links TRBV4-2 to TRBJ2-5; the D gene is possibly TRBD1 (5 bases). CDR3 length equals 15 residues. Germline CDR1 LGHNA, CDR2 YNFKEQ. V was shortened by 2 bases and J by 8 bases, with 18 bases between the two germline ends.

The genes are TRBV19 and TRBJ2-7; 13 bases are shared with TRBD2. The CDR3 contains 15 residues. The germline CDR1 and CDR2 sequences are LNHDA and SQIVND (reference sequence). With V trimmed by 6 bases and J by 3 bases, 5 bases remained unmatched. For the CDR3, the DNA is TGTGCCAGTAGAAAAACTAGCGGGGGGGTCTACGAGCAGTACTTC. Encoded protein: CASRKTSGGVYEQYF.

The chain combines TRBV7-2 with TRBJ1-6, with D tentatively TRBD1 (6 bases). CDR3 length: 14 residues. With 3 bases removed from V and 9 bases from J, the gap between germline ends came to 12 bases. Germline V lookup: CDR1 SGHTA, CDR2 FQGNSA. The CDR3 nucleotides are TGTGCCAGCAGCTTCCGGGACAAAGGTTCACCCCTCCACTTT. Amino acids: CASSFRDKGSPLHF.

This chain connects TRBV5-1 to TRBJ1-3; D perhaps matches TRBD1 (6 bases). The CDR3 loop spans 17 amino acids. Trimming shortened V by 2 bases and J by 0 bases, and 15 bases separated the two germline ends. Germline V gene data show CDR1 as SGHRS and CDR2 as YFSETQ. CDR3 coding DNA: TGCGCCAGCAGCTTCGGACAGCGACTAAGCTCTGGAAACACCATATATTTT. It translates to CASSFGQRLSSGNTIYF.

This clone appeared a single time. This chain's CDR3 is CSVEKGQFTEAFF. The CDR3 nucleotides are TGCAGCGTTGAGAAGGGACAGTTCACTGAAGCTTTCTTT. The chain carries TRBV29-1 and TRBJ1-1, with 7 bases that match TRBD1. V gave up 3 bases and J gave up 4 bases; unmatched junction bases: 5. The CDR3 loop spans 13 amino acids. Germline CDR1 SQVTM, CDR2 ANQGSEA.

The CDR3 nucleotides read TGTGCCAGCAGCTTTGGCGAGGGCTACGAGCAGTACTTC. It translates to CASSFGEGYEQYF. This sequence joins TRBV11-2 and TRBJ2-7; D may be TRBD2 (5 bases). From germline, CDR1 is SGHAT and CDR2 FQNNGV. CDR3 length equals 13 residues. Deletions cut 3 bases from V and 3 bases from J, with 9 bases between.

V is TRBV29-1 and J is TRBJ1-2, with D tentatively TRBD1 (6 bases). CDR1 is SQVTM, CDR2 ANQGSEA, per germline. V lost 5 bases and J lost 3, with 10 bases in between. This CDR3 contains 12 residues. CDR3 DNA: TGCAGCGTTAGGACAGCCCACTATGGCTACACCTTC. Residues: CSVRTAHYGYTF.